This note documents a single TCR beta chain sequence. Per the original methods: Reference gene primer amplification gave nucleated cell count estimates. The repertoire was sequenced with immunoSEQ multiplex PCR; TCRdb's copy has only in-frame clones and lacks some. The D gene and trimming were derived from the DNA, and the V and J assignments and clone size from that table. Of over 200,000 clones in the sample, around 86% were seen once. This sample is drawn from a study of blood T cell repertoires in COVID-19. Overall study: Both acute and convalescent COVID-19 samples were obtained from the United States, Italy and Spain. Sources were T cells, B-cell-depleted T cells, or PBMCs; the material itself was cDNA or gDNA.

This sequence originates from a human donor in a cohort sampled during active COVID-19. Material for sequencing was peripheral blood.

CDR3: CASSRGQGISGNTIYF. CDR3 DNA: TGTGCCAGTAGTCGGGGACAGGGCATCTCTGGAAACACCATATATTTT. The rearrangement joins TRBV19 to TRBJ1-3, with 9 bases aligning to TRBD1. The V gene end was trimmed by 5 bases and the J gene end by 0 bases; junction bases not matched to a gene: 5. This CDR3 spans 16 amino acids. The germline CDR1 and CDR2 sequences are LNHDA and SQIVND (reference sequence).